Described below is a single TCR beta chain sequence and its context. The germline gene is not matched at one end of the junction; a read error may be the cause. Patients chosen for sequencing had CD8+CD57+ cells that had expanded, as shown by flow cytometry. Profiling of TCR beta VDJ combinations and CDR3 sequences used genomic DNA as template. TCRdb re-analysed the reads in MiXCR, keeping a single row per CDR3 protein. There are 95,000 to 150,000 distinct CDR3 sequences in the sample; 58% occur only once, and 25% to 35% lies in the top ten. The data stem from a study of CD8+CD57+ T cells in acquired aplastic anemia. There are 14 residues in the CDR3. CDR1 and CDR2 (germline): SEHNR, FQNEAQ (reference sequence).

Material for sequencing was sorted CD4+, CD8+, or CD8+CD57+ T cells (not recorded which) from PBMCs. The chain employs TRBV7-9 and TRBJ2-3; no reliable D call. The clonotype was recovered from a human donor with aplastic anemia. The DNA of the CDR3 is TGTGCCAGCAGTTCTGGGCAGCACACAGATACGCGGTATTTT. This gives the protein CASSSGQHTDTRYF.